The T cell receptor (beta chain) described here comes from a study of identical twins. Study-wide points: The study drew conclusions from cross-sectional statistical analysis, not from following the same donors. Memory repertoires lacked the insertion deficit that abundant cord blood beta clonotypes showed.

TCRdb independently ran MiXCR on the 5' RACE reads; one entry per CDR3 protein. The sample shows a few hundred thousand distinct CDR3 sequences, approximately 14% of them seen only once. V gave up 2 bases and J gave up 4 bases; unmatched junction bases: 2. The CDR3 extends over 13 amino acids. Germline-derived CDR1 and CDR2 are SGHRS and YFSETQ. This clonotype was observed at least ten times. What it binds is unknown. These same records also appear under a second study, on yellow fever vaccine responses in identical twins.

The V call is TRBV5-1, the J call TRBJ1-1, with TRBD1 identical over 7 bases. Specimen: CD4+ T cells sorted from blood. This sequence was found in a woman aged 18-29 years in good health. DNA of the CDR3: TGCGCCAGCAGCTTACGACAGGGCACTGAAGCTTTCTTT. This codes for CASSLRQGTEAFF.